This T cell receptor beta chain comes out of a study of glioma-infiltrating T cells after dendritic cell vaccination. The V gene's germline CDR1 is MNHNY and CDR2 SVGAGI (reference sequence). V was shortened by 5 bases and J by 0 bases, with 11 bases between the two germline ends. CDR3 size: 14 residues. Input was 2 ug genomic DNA, or all available if less. Data came from immunoSEQ multiplex PCR; TCRdb stores just in-frame clones and leaves some out. The data show around 60,000 clones, approximately 86% seen once. As for time point: after dendritic cell vaccination, including at tumor progression/relapse.

The clonotype was recovered from a human donor with glioblastoma. The chain carries TRBV6-6 and TRBJ2-7; D possibly corresponds to TRBD1 (6 bases). The source was blood, collected after dendritic cell vaccination. CDR3 sequence (DNA): TGTGCCAGCAGTCGACAGGAGCTCTCCTACGAGCAGTACTTC. Its protein is CASSRQELSYEQYF.